The present T cell receptor beta chain was sequenced within a study of radiotherapy plus CTLA-4 blockade in lung cancer. Libraries were prepared by immunoSEQ multiplex PCR; TCRdb keeps only in-frame clonotypes and omits some of them. The table records roughly 50,000 clones, roughly three quarters of them present only once. Ipilimumab-mediated CTLA-4 blockade plus focal radiation was given to patients having chemo-refractory metastatic non-small-cell lung cancer. CDR1 SGHDN and CDR2 FVKESK come from the germline V gene. The V end was cut by 0 bases, the J end by 2 bases, with 4 bases between. The CDR3 length is 13 residues. Study results and caveats: In blood, TCR clones derived from the tumor expanded after radiotherapy plus ipilimumab.

This clone was picked up a small number of times. What it recognizes is unknown. The sample here was peripheral blood, taken from a patient treated with radiotherapy plus ipilimumab. The chain recombines TRBV14 with TRBJ1-1; no reliable D call. This TCR was recovered from a human donor with non-small cell lung cancer who had stable disease on radiotherapy plus ipilimumab. CDR3 amino acids: CASSQELNTEAFF. CDR3 sequence (DNA): TGTGCCAGCAGCCAAGAGCTCAACACTGAAGCTTTCTTT. The complete variable domain, with remaining parts taken from reference TRBV14 and TRBJ1-1, reads EAGVTQFPSHSVIEKGQTVTLRCDPISGHDNLYWYRRVMGKEIKFLLHFVKESKQDESGMPNNRFLAERTGGTYSTLKVQPAELEDSGVYFCASSQELNTEAFFGQGTRLTVV.